A single sample gave rise to the 13 T cell receptor beta chains below, sequenced in a study of identical twins. TCRdb independently ran MiXCR on the 5' RACE reads; one entry per CDR3 protein. The data contain more than 600,000 distinct CDR3 sequences, around a sixth of them singletons. Another study also made use of these data, one on T cells expressing NK-cell markers.

What was sequenced was PBMCs. The receptors come from a woman aged 18-35 years in good health.

This clonotype was recorded a few times. The genes are TRBV6-5 and TRBJ1-2; D gene uncertain. The CDR3 covers 11 residues. CDR1 and CDR2 from the germline V gene are MNHEY and SVGAGI. With 8 bases removed from V and 7 bases from J, the gap between germline ends came to 11 bases. The CDR3 region has the DNA TGTGCCAGCCGATCTCTGGGTGGCTACACCTTC. Its translation: CASRSLGGYTF.

This chain uses TRBV6-1 with TRBJ1-2; D may be TRBD1 (5 bases). Germline loops: CDR1 MNHNS, CDR2 SASEGT. This CDR3 region has 15 residues. Trimming removed 6 bases from V and 1 base from J, with 15 bases in between. DNA of the CDR3: TGTGCCAGCAGGCTCAGGACTGACAGTAACTATGGCTACACCTTC. It translates to CASRLRTDSNYGYTF.

This clonotype was seen a few times. This chain uses TRBV7-9 with TRBJ1-4, with D hard to call. The germline V gene encodes CDR1 SEHNR and CDR2 FQNEAQ (reference sequence). The CDR3 is 14 residues long. V lost 5 bases to trimming and J lost 7 bases, with 14 bases between them. The CDR3 protein is CASSPPDRSEKLFF. CDR3 DNA sequence: TGTGCCAGCAGCCCCCCCGATCGGAGTGAAAAACTGTTTTTT.

The rearrangement joins TRBV5-1 to TRBJ1-6, with 11 bases matching TRBD1. The CDR3 is 17 residues long. Germline V gene sequence: CDR1 SGHRS, CDR2 YFSETQ. V shed 6 bases, J shed 7 bases, and the junction held 12 bases outside the gene matches. CDR3 coding DNA: TGCGCCAGCAACGAGGGACAGGGGGTTTTAGAGAATTCACCCCTCCACTTT. Translation gives CASNEGQGVLENSPLHF.

This clonotype was seen only a few times. The chain employs TRBV7-9 and TRBJ2-4; D is tentatively TRBD1 or TRBD2 (5 bases each). This CDR3 comprises 17 residues. CDR1 is SEHNR, CDR2 FQNEAQ, per germline (reference sequence). The germline V and J ends were trimmed by 0 bases and 0 bases, with 12 bases remaining between them. The CDR3 nucleotides read TGTGCCAGCAGCTTAGCGAGAGGGGTACCAGCCAAAAACATTCAGTACTTC. This sequence encodes CASSLARGVPAKNIQYF.

This clonotype appeared a few times. The chain links TRBV29-1 to TRBJ2-3, with 8 positions matching TRBD2. The V segment lost 4 bases and the J segment 1 base; nucleotides outside the gene matches: 4. Per germline, CDR1 SQVTM and CDR2 ANQGSEA. The CDR3 spans 14 residues. The DNA of the CDR3 is TGCAGCGTTGTTGCGACTAGCGGCACAGATACGCAGTATTTT. Its protein is CSVVATSGTDTQYF.

CDR3 DNA: TGTGCCAGCAGCTTTGGCCCGGGACAATCGGGAAACACCATATATTTT. Its protein is CASSFGPGQSGNTIYF. This chain uses TRBV7-2 with TRBJ1-3; the D gene is possibly TRBD1 (6 bases). With 3 bases removed from V and 4 bases from J, the gap between germline ends came to 16 bases. CDR3 length: 16 residues. The germline CDR1 and CDR2 sequences are SGHTA and FQGNSA.

In the case of this clonotype: A junction boundary mismatches the germline segment, possibly from a read error. V and J are TRBV3-1 and TRBJ2-1; 12 bases agree with TRBD1. The CDR3 sequence is 15 residues long. The germline CDR1 and CDR2 sequences are LGHDT and YNNKEL (reference sequence). Here the CDR3 reads CACSQFGTGGDEQFF. The DNA for the CDR3 is TGTGCCTGCAGCCAATTTGGGACAGGGGGCGATGAGCAGTTCTTC.

V and J are TRBV20-1 and TRBJ2-3; TRBD2 matches at 12 bases. V lost 4 bases to trimming and J lost 5 bases; unmatched junction nucleotides: 7. The CDR3 extends over 15 amino acids. CDR1 is DFQATT and CDR2 is SNEGSKA in the germline V gene (reference sequence). The CDR3 nucleotides are TGCAGTGCTAAGACTAGCGGGAGTGATAGAGATACGCAGTATTTT. The encoded protein is CSAKTSGSDRDTQYF.

This chain connects TRBV12-3 or TRBV12-4 to TRBJ1-6; D may be TRBD1 (5 bases). The V end was cut by 6 bases, the J end by 6 bases, with 12 bases between. This CDR3 contains 14 residues. The CDR3 coding sequence is TGTGCCAGCAGCCCGGGGACTTTTAATTCACCCCTCCACTTT. Protein sequence: CASSPGTFNSPLHF.

V and J are TRBV20-1 and TRBJ2-5, with D perhaps given as TRBD1 or TRBD2 (6 bases each). Germline V gene sequence: CDR1 DFQATT, CDR2 SNEGSKA (reference sequence). CDR3 length equals 14 residues. The V end lost 4 bases, the J end lost 1 base, and 13 bases lay between the germline ends. The CDR3 loop reads CSATTGALQETQYF. The DNA of the CDR3 is TGCAGTGCTACAACGGGGGCCCTCCAAGAGACCCAGTACTTC.

The chain uses TRBV21-1 and TRBJ1-5. TRBV21-1 is annotated as a pseudogene. The CDR3 is 19 residues long. The CDR3 bases are TGTGCCAGCAGCAAAGAGAAATTGGAGGGAAGAGCTAGAAATCAGCCCCAGCATTTT. Translation gives CASSKEKLEGRARNQPQHF.

The chain recombines TRBV10-3 with TRBJ2-5; D is perhaps TRBD2 (5 bases). CDR1 is ENHRY, CDR2 SYGVKD, per germline. The CDR3 length is 14 residues. V was clipped by 2 bases and J by 9 bases, with 16 bases between them. The CDR3 region is CAISELDRGGPQYF. DNA for the CDR3: TGTGCCATCAGTGAGCTGGACCGAGGAGGACCCCAGTACTTC.